What follows is one TCR beta chain and its context. Its antigen is currently unknown. PCR employed 60 Vbeta and 13 Jbeta primers. Method: immunoSEQ multiplex PCR; TCRdb's copy keeps in-frame clones and lacks some. This sample carries approximately 93,000 clones, with under 4.5% going to the ten biggest clones. The data stem from a study of cytomegalovirus exposure and HLA in healthy donors. Whole-study context: For the 300 to 450 genotyped donors, more than 65% fell within the Caucasian-associated ancestry cluster.

Study outcomes and limitations: Earlier analysis yielded a pattern in which most TCR beta V segments were productive about 87% or about 30% of the time.

The V end lost 0 bases, the J end lost 5 bases, and 8 bases lay between the germline ends. This CDR3 has 13 amino acids. From germline, CDR1 is SGHDT and CDR2 YYEEEE. This receptor was identified in a woman in her 30s in good health and CMV-seronegative. The V gene is TRBV5-6, the J gene TRBJ2-5; D gene uncertain. Sequenced: PBMCs. The CDR3 DNA is TGTGCCAGCAGCTTGGCCGTCTTTGAGACCCAGTACTTC. Its translation is CASSLAVFETQYF.